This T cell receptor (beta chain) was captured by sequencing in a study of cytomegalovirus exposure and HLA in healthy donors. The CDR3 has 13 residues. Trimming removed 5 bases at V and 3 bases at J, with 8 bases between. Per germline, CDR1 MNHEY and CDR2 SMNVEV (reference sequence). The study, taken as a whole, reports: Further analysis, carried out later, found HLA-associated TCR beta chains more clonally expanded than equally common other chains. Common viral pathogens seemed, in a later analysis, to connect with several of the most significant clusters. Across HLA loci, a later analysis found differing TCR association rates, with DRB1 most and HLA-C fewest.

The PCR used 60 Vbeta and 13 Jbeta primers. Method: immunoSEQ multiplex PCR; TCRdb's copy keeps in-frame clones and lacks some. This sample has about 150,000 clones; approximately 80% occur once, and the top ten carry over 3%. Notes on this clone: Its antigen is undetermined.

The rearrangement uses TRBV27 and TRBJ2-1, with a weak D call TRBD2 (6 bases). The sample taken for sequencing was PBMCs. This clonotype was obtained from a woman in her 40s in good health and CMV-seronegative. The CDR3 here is CASSLGSYNEQFF. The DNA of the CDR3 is TGTGCCAGCAGTCTCGGGAGCTACAATGAGCAGTTCTTC.